This note documents a single T cell receptor beta chain sequence. This sample was included in a study of blood T cell repertoires in COVID-19. Across the whole study: The United States, Italy and Spain supplied acute and convalescent COVID-19 samples. Nucleic acid was either cDNA or gDNA, and it came from T cells, B-cell-depleted T cells, or PBMCs.

Clones were read by immunoSEQ multiplex PCR, and TCRdb kept only the in-frame ones, dropping some. Of more than 100,000 clones in the sample, about 80% were seen once. CDR1 LNHDA and CDR2 SQIVND come from the germline V gene (reference sequence). This CDR3 contains 14 residues. V lost 0 bases, J lost 5 bases, and 8 bases lay in between. Sequenced material: peripheral blood. V is TRBV19 and J is TRBJ1-5; no clear D. This receptor was obtained from a human donor in a cohort sampled during active COVID-19. The CDR3 sequence is CASSIDLAYQPQHF. The CDR3 DNA reads as TGTGCCAGTAGTATAGATTTGGCCTATCAGCCCCAGCATTTT.